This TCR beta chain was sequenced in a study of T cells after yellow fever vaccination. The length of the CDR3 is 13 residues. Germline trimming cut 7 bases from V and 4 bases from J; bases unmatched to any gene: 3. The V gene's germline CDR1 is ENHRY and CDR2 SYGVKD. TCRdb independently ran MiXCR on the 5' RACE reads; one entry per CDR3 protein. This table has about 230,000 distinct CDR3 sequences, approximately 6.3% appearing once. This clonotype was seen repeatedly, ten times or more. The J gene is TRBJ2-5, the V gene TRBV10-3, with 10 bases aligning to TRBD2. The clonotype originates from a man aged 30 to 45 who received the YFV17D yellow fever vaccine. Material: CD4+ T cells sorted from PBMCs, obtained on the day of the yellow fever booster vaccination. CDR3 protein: CAIKASGGETQYF. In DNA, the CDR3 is TGTGCCATCAAGGCTAGCGGGGGAGAGACCCAGTACTTC.